This passage covers 18 T cell receptor beta chains from one sample sequenced in a study of T cells in narcolepsy. Libraries were prepared by immunoSEQ multiplex PCR; TCRdb keeps only in-frame clonotypes and omits some of them. The sample includes around 18,000 clones, approximately 90% of them seen just once. The specimen was memory (CD45RA-) CD4+ T cells from blood. The receptor set was obtained from a human donor in good health.

The V call is TRBV11-3, the J call TRBJ2-7; D remains unclear. V was trimmed by 6 bases and J by 0 bases, leaving 3 bases between them. CDR3 length: 11 residues. Germline V CDR1 and CDR2: SGHNT, YENEEA. CDR3 bases: TGTGCCAGCAGTGTCTCCTACGAGCAGTACTTC. Amino acid sequence: CASSVSYEQYF.

V is TRBV6-5 and J is TRBJ2-7, with 10 bases matching TRBD2. This CDR3 has 16 residues. V lost 2 bases to trimming and J lost 4 bases; unmatched junction nucleotides: 8. The germline V gene has CDR1 MNHEY and CDR2 SVGAGI. This CDR3 reads CASSYRTSGRFYEQYF. DNA of the CDR3: TGTGCCAGCAGTTACCGGACTAGCGGTCGTTTTTACGAGCAGTACTTC.

The chain uses TRBV29-1 and TRBJ1-1; 9 bases match TRBD1. J was trimmed by 5 bases and V by 8 bases; bases with no gene match: 9. In germline, CDR1 is SQVTM, CDR2 ANQGSEA. The CDR3 runs 13 residues. The DNA for the CDR3 is TGCAGCTCCCACCAGACAGGGGGAACTGAAGCTTTCTTT. This encodes CSSHQTGGTEAFF.

V is TRBV4-3 and J is TRBJ2-3; 7 bases agree with TRBD1. Trimming cost V 1 base and J 7 bases; bases outside gene matches: 5. In germline, CDR1 is LGHNA, CDR2 YSLEER. This CDR3 has 14 residues. The CDR3 sequence is CASSQVQDRNTQYF. The CDR3 nucleotides are TGCGCCAGCAGCCAAGTGCAGGACAGGAATACGCAGTATTTT.

This clone occurred a few times. The genes are TRBV5-4 and TRBJ1-1; TRBD1 aligns across 7 bases. In germline, CDR1 is SGHNT, CDR2 YYREEE (reference sequence). This CDR3 is built from 15 residues. The junction had 9 bases not matched to a gene; V was cut back by 0 bases and J by 7 bases. CDR3 DNA: TGTGCCAGCAGCTTGGTAGGGGGCGCGATCGGTGAAGCTTTCTTT. Residues: CASSLVGGAIGEAFF.

V gene TRBV7-2 combines with J gene TRBJ2-5, with 7 bases lining up with TRBD1. J gave up 5 bases and V 5 bases, and 11 bases lay outside the gene matches. CDR3 size: 15 residues. CDR1 is SGHTA, CDR2 FQGNSA, per germline. CDR3 bases: TGTGCCAGCAGCCGCAAACCGGGACAGAAGGAGACCCAGTACTTC. It yields the protein CASSRKPGQKETQYF.

This chain links TRBV19 with TRBJ1-5; 9 bases are a match to TRBD1. Germline CDR1 reads LNHDA; CDR2 reads SQIVND (reference sequence). This CDR3 has 15 residues. J gave up 7 bases and V 5 bases, and 9 bases lay outside the gene matches. The CDR3 DNA follows: TGTGCCAGTAGTTTGGGACAGGGAAGCTACCAGCCCCAGCATTTT. Amino acids: CASSLGQGSYQPQHF.

This chain uses TRBV29-1 with TRBJ2-5; perhaps TRBD2 as D (6 bases). Germline V CDR1 and CDR2: SQVTM, ANQGSEA. Deletions cut 4 bases from V and 5 bases from J, with 17 bases between. CDR3 length: 14 residues. In DNA, the CDR3 is TGCAGCGTTGGGAAGGGTGCGGGGCGGGAGACCCAGTACTTC. It is translated as CSVGKGAGRETQYF.

The count of this clone is one. The chain has TRBV27 and TRBJ1-5; D is unresolved. This CDR3 contains 15 residues. V was trimmed by 3 bases and J by 7 bases, leaving 16 bases between them. The germline gives CDR1 MNHEY, CDR2 SMNVEV (reference sequence). The CDR3 DNA is TGTGCCAGCAGTTTTTTAGCGGGGAAAGGCCAGCCCCAGCATTTT. Translating it yields CASSFLAGKGQPQHF.

The chain uses TRBV11-3 and TRBJ2-5; D could derive from TRBD1 or TRBD2 (5 bases each). Trimming cost V 2 bases and J 4 bases, with 11 bases left between them. Looked up from germline, CDR1 is SGHNT and CDR2 is YENEEA. This CDR3 is built from 14 residues. CDR3: CASSLRSGPETQYF. In DNA form, the CDR3 reads TGTGCCAGCAGCTTACGTTCGGGGCCAGAGACCCAGTACTTC.

The chain combines TRBV10-3 with TRBJ1-6; 9 nucleotides align to TRBD1. V gave up 6 bases and J gave up 8 bases; unmatched junction bases: 8. The CDR3 spans 15 residues. Germline V gives CDR1 ENHRY, CDR2 SYGVKD. As DNA, the CDR3 is TGTGCCATCAGACTAACGGACAGGGGAGATTCACCCCTCCACTTT. Its protein is CAIRLTDRGDSPLHF.

In its sample, this clone was seen a few times. The chain links TRBV5-1 to TRBJ2-6; no clear D gene. Trimming removed 0 bases from V and 0 bases from J, with 4 bases in between. Germline CDR1 and CDR2: SGHRS and YFSETQ. The CDR3 sequence is 15 residues long. As DNA, the CDR3 is TGCGCCAGCAGCTTGGGGGGCTCTGGGGCCAACGTCCTGACTTTC. The encoded protein is CASSLGGSGANVLTF.

The chain couples TRBV9 to TRBJ1-2; 7 bases align to TRBD1. The germline V gene has CDR1 SGDLS and CDR2 YYNGEE. V lost 3 bases, J lost 8 bases, and 7 bases stayed unmatched. The CDR3 covers 13 residues. DNA of the CDR3: TGTGCCAGCAGCGCCACAGGGGTCGGGGGCTACACCTTC. Encoded protein: CASSATGVGGYTF.

This sequence joins TRBV29-1 and TRBJ1-2; TRBD1 matches 8 bases. The CDR3 spans 14 residues. With 0 bases clipped from V and 5 bases from J, the junction kept 5 bases outside the gene matches. Per the germline V gene, CDR1 is SQVTM and CDR2 is ANQGSEA. Here the CDR3 reads CSVEDSTGGYGYTF. Here the CDR3 DNA reads TGCAGCGTTGAAGACTCAACAGGGGGTTATGGCTACACCTTC.

The rearrangement joins TRBV10-3 to TRBJ2-5; TRBD1 is a possible D gene (5 bases). CDR3 length: 16 residues. V was cut by 0 bases and J by 5 bases, with 16 bases left in between. Germline CDR1 and CDR2: ENHRY and SYGVKD. CDR3 sequence (DNA): TGTGCCATCAGTGAGTCTTTGGGCAGGGTGAAGGAGACCCAGTACTTC. Its protein is CAISESLGRVKETQYF.

The chain carries TRBV27 and TRBJ1-6, with 7 bases identical to TRBD1. Per germline, CDR1 MNHEY and CDR2 SMNVEV (reference sequence). V lost 5 bases and J lost 2; bases outside the gene matches: 6. This CDR3 is 16 amino acids long. The CDR3 spells CASSPQGSPYNSPLHF. Here the CDR3 DNA reads TGTGCCAGCAGTCCACAGGGGAGCCCCTATAATTCACCCCTCCACTTT.

The chain has TRBV19 and TRBJ1-1, with a tentative D call TRBD1 (5 bases). The CDR3 sequence is 12 residues long. Trimming removed 6 bases from V and 6 bases from J, with 11 bases in between. CDR1 LNHDA and CDR2 SQIVND come from the germline V gene (reference sequence). CDR3 in amino acids: CASSWRDSEAFF. DNA for the CDR3: TGTGCCAGTAGCTGGAGGGACTCTGAAGCTTTCTTT.

The chain employs TRBV27 and TRBJ1-1; weak D call: TRBD1 (6 bases). The CDR3 runs 16 residues. The germline V gene encodes CDR1 MNHEY and CDR2 SMNVEV (reference sequence). V lost 4 bases to trimming and J lost 0 bases, with 15 bases between them. The CDR3 region has the DNA TGTGCCAGCAGTTCTGGACAGATTAAAATGAACACTGAAGCTTTCTTT. This codes for CASSSGQIKMNTEAFF.